One and the same sample provided the 9 T cell receptor beta chains below, sequenced in a study of metastatic and nonmetastatic thyroid tumors (dated by TCRdb to the early 2020s). No patient had received any treatment before thyroid surgery. Library method: PCR. Sequencer: Illumina HiSeq 4000. TCRdb passed the public sequencing reads through fastp at Q25 and MiXCR, retaining productive beta sequences. The sample table shows about 40,000 clones, and about an eighth are seen once. The top ten clones comprise roughly 25% of the sample. Sequenced sample: blood. Receptor source: a female donor with papillary thyroid cancer or a benign thyroid nodule (not recorded which). Some clones in this sample may be carry-over from other donors' samples.

This clone was counted many times. This may arise from a read error, as a much more abundant clone is one base away. The sample carries other DNA sequences with the same CDR3. The chain links TRBV5-1 to TRBJ2-3, with a tentative D call TRBD2 (5 bases). Germline V gives CDR1 SGHRS, CDR2 YFSETQ. The CDR3 is made up of 14 amino acids. CDR3 in DNA: TGCGCCAGCAGCTTGGGAGGGTTCACAGATACGCAGTATTTC. Protein: CASSLGGFTDTQYF. Based on the CDR3 plus reference TRBV5-1 and TRBJ2-3, the full variable domain is KAGVTQTPRYLIKTRGQQVTLSCSPISGHRSVSWYQQTPGQGLQFLFEYFSETQRNKGNFPGRFSGRQFSNSRSEMNVSTLELGDSALYLCASSLGGFTDTQYFGPGTRLTVL.

The chain links TRBV5-1 to TRBJ2-3; no firm D call. The CDR3 contains 11 residues. Trimming left V 0 bases short and J 14 bases short, with 10 bases between. Germline V gene data show CDR1 as SGHRS and CDR2 as YFSETQ. This chain's CDR3 is CASSLESTAYF. CDR3 nucleotides: TGCGCCAGCAGCTTGGAAAGTACGGCGTATTTT.

This clone was seen a handful of times. The same CDR3 arises from other DNA sequences in this sample as well. V usage is TRBV10-3 and J usage is TRBJ2-7; 7 bases line up with TRBD1. Germline V gene sequence: CDR1 ENHRY, CDR2 SYGVKD. The CDR3 is 15 residues long. The trim removed 5 bases at V and 7 bases at J, leaving 14 bases unmatched. The CDR3 coding sequence is TGTGCCATCAGTCAACCGCGACCTACAGGGGTTGAGCAGTACTTC. Protein: CAISQPRPTGVEQYF.

In its sample, this clone was seen many times. The rearrangement uses TRBV20-1 and TRBJ1-4, with TRBD1 identical over 10 bases. V was clipped by 2 bases and J by 6 bases; unmatched bases: 9. There are 16 residues in the CDR3. The V gene's germline CDR1 is DFQATT and CDR2 SNEGSKA (reference sequence). CDR3 loop: CSARLPPGTGDEKLFF. In DNA, the CDR3 is TGCAGTGCTAGACTTCCCCCCGGGACAGGGGATGAAAAACTGTTTTTT.

This clone was detected ten times or more. One base away lies a much larger clone, so this may be a sequencing read error. This specimen includes other DNA sequences encoding the same CDR3. This sequence joins TRBV12-3 or TRBV12-4 and TRBJ1-1; D perhaps matches TRBD1 (5 bases). CDR3 length: 13 amino acids. Trimming stripped 5 bases from V and 5 bases from J, with 12 bases between. In DNA, the CDR3 is TGTGCCAGCAGTGGGAGGGGAGGAACTGAAGCTTTCTTT. Its protein is CASSGRGGTEAFF.

This clone has at least ten counts. J is TRBJ2-7 and V is TRBV2; D unresolved. The CDR3 is made up of 13 amino acids. With 4 bases removed from V and 1 base from J, the gap between germline ends came to 8 bases. CDR1 and CDR2 (germline): SNHLY, FYNNEI. For the CDR3, the DNA is TGTGCCAGCAGTGCGTCCCGATCCTACGAGCAGTACTTC. Protein: CASSASRSYEQYF.

Turning to this clone: Given the absence of the conserved phenylalanine or tryptophan at the CDR3 end, a read error is likely. It is unclear where the CDR3 begins or ends on the DNA, so no DNA is shown, and the CDR3 is as TCRdb lists it. The rearrangement links TRBV28 to TRBJ2-1. Termini included, the CDR3 measures 8 amino acids. Germline assignment: CDR1 MDHEN and CDR2 SYDVKM. This CDR3 reads CASSLEFA.

This clone was seen a few times. This chain connects TRBV28 to TRBJ1-5, with D uncertain. Germline-derived CDR1 and CDR2 are MDHEN and SYDVKM. The CDR3 is made up of 14 amino acids. Trimming stripped 5 bases from V and 5 bases from J, with 13 bases between. For the CDR3, the DNA is TGTGCCAGCAGTCCGTCCGGGTCCTATCAGCCCCAGCATTTT. It codes for CASSPSGSYQPQHF. The whole variable domain, remainder taken from reference TRBV28 and TRBJ1-5, is DVKVTQSSRYLVKRTGEKVFLECVQDMDHENMFWYRQDPGLGLRLIYFSYDVKMKEKGDIPEGYSVSREKKERFSLILESASTNQTSMYLCASSPSGSYQPQHFGDGTRLSIL.

This clone was recorded many times. The J gene is TRBJ2-7, the V gene TRBV4-3; 12 nucleotides match TRBD2. Germline assignment: CDR1 LGHNA and CDR2 YSLEER. This CDR3 spans 16 amino acids. Germline trimming cut 3 bases from V and 4 bases from J; bases unmatched to any gene: 7. CDR3 DNA: TGCGCCAGCAGCCATCTCTCTAGCGGGAGGGCATACGAGCAGTACTTC. Its protein is CASSHLSSGRAYEQYF.